Listed here are 21 T cell receptor beta chains from one sample, sequenced in a study of T cells in Graves' hyperthyroidism and ophthalmopathy. Amplification targeted TCR beta CDR3 regions from RNA transcripts. Carried out on the TCR CDR3, a first-round RT-PCR used the HTBI primer set. Each CDR3 protein gets one entry after TCRdb re-called the multiplex PCR reads with MiXCR. Among approximately 700,000 distinct CDR3 sequences, 45% were seen once, and the ten largest hold about 7.7%. Sequenced sample: peripheral blood or thyroid tissue (not recorded which). The origin of the receptors is an adult man with Graves' disease, either hyperthyroidism or ophthalmopathy (not recorded which).

CDR3 residues: CASSAGGPSSGNTIYF. CDR3 bases: TGTGCCAGCAGTGCGGGGGGGCCTAGCTCTGGAAACACCATATATTTT. J is TRBJ1-3 and V is TRBV12-3 or TRBV12-4; maybe TRBD1 (6 bases). The CDR3 covers 16 residues. The V and J ends lost 5 bases and 0 bases respectively, with 14 bases between them.

At least ten counts were recorded for this clonotype. The chain has TRBV10-3 and TRBJ1-5; D may be TRBD1 (6 bases). The CDR3 runs 14 residues. The V end was cut by 3 bases, the J end by 8 bases, with 14 bases between. Germline loops: CDR1 ENHRY, CDR2 SYGVKD. CDR3 nucleotides: TGTGCCATCAGTGACACCGGGACAAGGGAGCCCCAGCATTTT. It codes for CAISDTGTREPQHF.

This clonotype came up many times. J is TRBJ1-1 and V is TRBV10-2; D unclear. The CDR3 has 13 amino acids. V lost 4 bases to trimming and J lost 1 base, with 7 bases between them. The germline V gene encodes CDR1 WSHSY and CDR2 SAAADI. As DNA, the CDR3 is TGCGCCAGCAGTGGGACTGAGAACACTGAAGCTTTCTTT. It encodes CASSGTENTEAFF.

This clonotype was observed at least ten times. The genes are TRBV10-3 and TRBJ1-1, with TRBD1 matching 9 bases. Trimming at V came to 4 bases and at J to 3 bases, leaving 6 bases not matched to a gene. The CDR3 is 15 amino acids. CDR1 ENHRY and CDR2 SYGVKD come from the germline V gene. The DNA of the CDR3 is TGTGCCATCAGTGGATGGACAGGGGCGGACACTGAAGCTTTCTTT. Translating gives CAISGWTGADTEAFF.

This clonotype was recorded a few times. The rearrangement links TRBV2 to TRBJ2-5; 11 nucleotides align to TRBD1. The V and J ends lost 6 bases and 3 bases, in that order; junction bases with no gene match: 9. The CDR3 spans 16 residues. The germline gives CDR1 SNHLY, CDR2 FYNNEI. CDR3 loop: CASSRLGQGAEETQYF. The CDR3 nucleotides are TGTGCCAGCAGCCGCTTAGGACAGGGGGCGGAAGAGACCCAGTACTTC.

The J gene is TRBJ1-1, the V gene TRBV11-2; TRBD1 is a possible D gene (6 bases). The V gene's germline CDR1 is SGHAT and CDR2 FQNNGV. This CDR3 comprises 12 residues. Trimming took 5 bases from V and 6 from J, leaving 10 bases between them. The CDR3 DNA reads TGTGCCAGCAGCCGGGGGCACCCTGAAGCTTTCTTT. This translates into CASSRGHPEAFF. Combining the CDR3 with reference TRBV11-2 and TRBJ1-1 gives the whole variable domain EAGVAQSPRYKIIEKRQSVAFWCNPISGHATLYWYQQILGQGPKLLIQFQNNGVVDDSQLPKDRFSAERLKGVDSTLKIQPAKLEDSAVYLCASSRGHPEAFFGQGTRLTVV.

The rearrangement uses TRBV5-1 and TRBJ2-7, with 9 nucleotides matching TRBD2. Losses at the gene ends were 4 bases for V and 0 bases for J; bases not matched to a gene: 8. Germline CDR1 reads SGHRS; CDR2 reads YFSETQ. The CDR3 covers 16 residues. CDR3 residues: CASSQDSGGYSYEQYF. DNA of the CDR3: TGCGCCAGCAGCCAAGATAGCGGGGGCTACTCCTACGAGCAGTACTTC.

For the CDR3, the DNA is TGTGCCAGCCTGGAACAGGGAACTTCCTATGGCTACACCTTC. It is translated as CASLEQGTSYGYTF. The chain couples TRBV19 to TRBJ1-2; D possibly corresponds to TRBD1 (6 bases). The CDR3 sequence is 14 residues long. Trimming removed 9 bases at V and 4 bases at J, with 18 bases between. Per the germline V gene, CDR1 is LNHDA and CDR2 is SQIVND (reference sequence).

This clonotype was picked up a small number of times. This chain uses TRBV6-6 with TRBJ1-2; maybe TRBD1 (5 bases). Germline V gene lookup returns CDR1 MNHNY and CDR2 SVGAGI (reference sequence). CDR3 length equals 14 residues. Trimming cost V 5 bases and J 7 bases, with 17 bases left between them. For the CDR3, the DNA is TGTGCCAGCAGTGAAAGTGGCAGGGCGGTTGGCTACACCTTC. It is translated as CASSESGRAVGYTF.

This chain joins TRBV2 and TRBJ1-4; D might be TRBD1 (6 bases). With 5 bases removed from V and 8 bases from J, the gap between germline ends came to 15 bases. Per germline, CDR1 SNHLY and CDR2 FYNNEI. The CDR3 consists of 14 residues. This chain's CDR3 is CASSRGDRYEKLFF. The CDR3 DNA sequence: TGTGCCAGCAGTAGGGGGGATCGCTACGAAAAACTGTTTTTT.

Details on this clonotype: The junction departs from the called germline gene at one end, perhaps through a read error. The J gene is TRBJ1-6, the V gene TRBV7-2, with TRBD1 matching 7 bases. The germline V gene has CDR1 SGHTA and CDR2 FQGNSA. The CDR3 length is 15 residues. The CDR3 protein is CANSLFAGGESPLHF. CDR3 nucleotides: TGTGCCAACAGCTTGTTCGCAGGGGGGGAATCACCCCTCCACTTT.

This clonotype was observed many times. The V call is TRBV10-3, the J call TRBJ1-1; the D is unclear. Trimming took off 3 bases at V and 2 bases at J, with 7 bases between the two ends. The CDR3 is made up of 13 amino acids. Germline assignment: CDR1 ENHRY and CDR2 SYGVKD. The CDR3 spells CAISDGLNTEAFF. The CDR3 coding sequence is TGTGCCATCAGTGACGGATTAAACACTGAAGCTTTCTTT.

On this clonotype itself: A read error may produce the germline difference seen at one junction end. V and J are TRBV7-9 and TRBJ1-3, with D uncertain. The CDR3 loop spans 14 amino acids. CDR1 and CDR2 from the germline V gene are SEHNR and FQNEAQ (reference sequence). CDR3 loop: CASGGKTSGKTIYF. For the CDR3, the DNA is TGTGCCAGCGGCGGGAAGACTTCTGGAAAAACCATATATTTT.

The rearrangement joins TRBV9 to TRBJ1-2; a weak D match, TRBD1 (6 bases). Germline V gives CDR1 SGDLS, CDR2 YYNGEE. The CDR3 is 16 amino acids. V was cut by 0 bases and J by 5 bases, with 17 bases left in between. This CDR3 reads CASSVGFPGTLYGYTF. The CDR3 region has the DNA TGTGCCAGCAGCGTAGGTTTCCCCGGGACACTATATGGCTACACCTTC.

The sample holds many counts of this clonotype. This chain joins TRBV11-3 and TRBJ1-3; D might be TRBD1 (6 bases). The germline CDR1 and CDR2 sequences are SGHNT and YENEEA. The CDR3 totals 16 residues. Deletions cut 5 bases from V and 2 bases from J, with 16 bases between. The CDR3 spells CASSRLQTGPGNTIYF. DNA of the CDR3: TGTGCCAGCAGCAGACTGCAGACAGGACCTGGAAACACCATATATTTT.

V is TRBV9 and J is TRBJ1-1, with TRBD1 as a possible D gene (5 bases). In germline, CDR1 is SGDLS, CDR2 YYNGEE. V gave up 4 bases and J gave up 7 bases, with 20 bases separating them. This CDR3 contains 15 residues. CDR3 amino acids: CASSQDPRQKSEAFF. CDR3 sequence (DNA): TGTGCCAGCAGCCAAGATCCACGACAGAAGAGTGAAGCTTTCTTT.

With regard to this clonotype: This could be a read error, since a much larger clone is one nucleotide away. The chain is built from TRBV20-1 and TRBJ1-1; D remains unclear. Germline CDR1 reads DFQATT; CDR2 reads SNEGSKA (reference sequence). The CDR3 sequence is 13 residues long. The CDR3 sequence is CSAPRGGNTEASF. For the CDR3, the DNA is TGCAGTGCTCCCAGAGGCGGTAACACTGAAGCTTCCTTT.

V usage is TRBV20-1 and J usage is TRBJ2-2, with TRBD2 as a possible D gene (6 bases). Germline CDR1 reads DFQATT; CDR2 reads SNEGSKA (reference sequence). The CDR3 is made up of 14 amino acids. The V end was cut by 3 bases, the J end by 0 bases, with 8 bases between. In DNA, the CDR3 is TGCAGTGCTAGGGGCGGGACGAACACCGGGGAGCTGTTTTTT. The encoded protein is CSARGGTNTGELFF.

The chain uses TRBV15 and TRBJ2-5; no clear D. This CDR3 region has 15 residues. V was cut by 0 bases and J by 5 bases, with 13 bases left in between. In germline, CDR1 is LNHNV, CDR2 YYDKDF (reference sequence). The CDR3 is CATSRDGLRRETQYF. CDR3 coding DNA: TGTGCCACCAGCAGAGATGGGTTGCGCAGGGAGACCCAGTACTTC. Supplemented by reference TRBV15 and TRBJ2-5, the full variable domain reads DAMVIQNPRYQVTQFGKPVTLSCSQTLNHNVMYWYQQKSSQAPKLLFHYYDKDFNNEADTPDNFQSRRPNTSFCFLDIRSPGLGDTAMYLCATSRDGLRRETQYFGPGTRLLVL.

The V call is TRBV7-6, the J call TRBJ2-7; 9 bases map to TRBD1. The CDR3 consists of 16 residues. V lost 5 bases to trimming and J lost 5 bases; unmatched junction nucleotides: 13. Germline V gives CDR1 SGHVS, CDR2 FNYEAQ. The CDR3 nucleotides read TGTGCCAGCAGCCCGACTCCCGGGACAGGGCCCAACGAGCAGTACTTC. Residues: CASSPTPGTGPNEQYF. The full variable domain, its missing parts supplied by reference TRBV7-6 and TRBJ2-7, is GAGVSQSPRYKVTKRGQDVALRCDPISGHVSLYWYRQALGQGPEFLTYFNYEAQQDKSGLPNDRFSAERPEGSISTLTIQRTEQRDSAMYRCASSPTPGTGPNEQYFGPGTRLTVT.

CDR3 DNA sequence: TGCGCCAGCAGCGTGACAGGGGGCGGAGAGCCCCAGCATTTT. Translating gives CASSVTGGGEPQHF. This chain joins TRBV5-1 and TRBJ1-5, with 10 positions matching TRBD1. With 4 bases clipped from V and 8 bases from J, the junction kept 6 bases outside the gene matches. The CDR3 contains 14 residues. Germline V gene sequence: CDR1 SGHRS, CDR2 YFSETQ.